This T cell receptor (beta chain) came from a study of somatic mutations in cytotoxic T cells in rheumatoid arthritis. The CDR3 is 15 residues long. Trimming removed 7 bases from V and 0 bases from J, with 13 bases in between. Germline-derived CDR1 and CDR2 are MNHEY and SMNVEV (reference sequence). The method was immunoSEQ multiplex PCR; TCRdb's version includes in-frame clones alone and lacks a portion of them. The sample has about 20,000 clones, about 83% seen once. This TCR derives from an adult with rheumatoid arthritis. The rearrangement uses TRBV27 and TRBJ1-5; tentatively, D is TRBD1 (5 bases). The sample was CD8+ T cells sorted from blood. The CDR3 nucleotides are TGTGCCAGCACCCCAGGGCCTTATAGCAATCAGCCCCAGCATTTT. Encoded protein: CASTPGPYSNQPQHF.